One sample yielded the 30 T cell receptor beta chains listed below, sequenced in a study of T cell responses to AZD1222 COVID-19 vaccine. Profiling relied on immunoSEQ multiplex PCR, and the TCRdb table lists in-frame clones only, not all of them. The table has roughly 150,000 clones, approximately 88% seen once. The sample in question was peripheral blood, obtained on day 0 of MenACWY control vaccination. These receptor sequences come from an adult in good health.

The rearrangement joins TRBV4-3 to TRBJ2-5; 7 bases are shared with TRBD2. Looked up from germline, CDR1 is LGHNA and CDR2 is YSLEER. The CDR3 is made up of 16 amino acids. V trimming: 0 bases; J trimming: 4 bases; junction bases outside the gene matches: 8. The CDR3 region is CASSQESGLGGETQYF. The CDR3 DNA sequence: TGCGCCAGCAGCCAAGAATCAGGACTAGGTGGAGAGACCCAGTACTTC.

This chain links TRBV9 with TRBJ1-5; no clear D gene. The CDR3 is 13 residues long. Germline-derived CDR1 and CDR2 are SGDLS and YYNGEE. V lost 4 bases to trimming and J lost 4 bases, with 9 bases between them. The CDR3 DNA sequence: TGTGCCAGCAGCCCCACAACGAATCAGCCCCAGCATTTT. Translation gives CASSPTTNQPQHF. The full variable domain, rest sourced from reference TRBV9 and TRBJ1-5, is DSGVTQTPKHLITATGQRVTLRCSPRSGDLSVYWYQQSLDQGLQFLIQYYNGEERAKGNILERFSAQQFPDLHSELNLSSLELGDSALYFCASSPTTNQPQHFGDGTRLSIL.

The CDR3 region is CAWSVLGQYQETQYF. In DNA form, the CDR3 reads TGTGCCTGGAGTGTTTTGGGACAGTACCAAGAGACCCAGTACTTC. The V call is TRBV30, the J call TRBJ2-5; 7 nucleotides match TRBD1. The CDR3 loop spans 15 amino acids. The V and J ends lost 0 bases and 0 bases, in that order; junction bases with no gene match: 4. Germline V gene lookup returns CDR1 GTSNPN and CDR2 SVGIG (reference sequence).

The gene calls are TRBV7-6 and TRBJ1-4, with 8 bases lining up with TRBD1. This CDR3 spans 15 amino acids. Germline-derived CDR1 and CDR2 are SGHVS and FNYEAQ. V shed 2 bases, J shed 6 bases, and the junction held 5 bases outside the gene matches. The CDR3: CASSLFLDRDEKLFF. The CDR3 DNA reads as TGTGCCAGCAGCTTATTCCTGGACAGGGATGAAAAACTGTTTTTT.

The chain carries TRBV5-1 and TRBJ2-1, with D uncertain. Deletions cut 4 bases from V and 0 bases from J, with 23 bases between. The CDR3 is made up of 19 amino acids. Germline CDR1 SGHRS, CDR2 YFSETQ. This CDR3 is CASSRTLYTNLYSYNEQFF. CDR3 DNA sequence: TGCGCCAGCAGCCGTACTCTCTATACCAACCTTTACTCCTACAATGAGCAGTTCTTC.

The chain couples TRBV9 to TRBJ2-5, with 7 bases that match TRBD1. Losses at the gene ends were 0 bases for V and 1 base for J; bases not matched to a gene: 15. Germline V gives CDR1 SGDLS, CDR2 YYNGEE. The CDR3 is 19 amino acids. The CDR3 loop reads CASSVGRGAGTVIQETQYF. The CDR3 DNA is TGTGCCAGCAGCGTAGGGCGTGGCGCCGGGACAGTAATCCAAGAGACCCAGTACTTC.

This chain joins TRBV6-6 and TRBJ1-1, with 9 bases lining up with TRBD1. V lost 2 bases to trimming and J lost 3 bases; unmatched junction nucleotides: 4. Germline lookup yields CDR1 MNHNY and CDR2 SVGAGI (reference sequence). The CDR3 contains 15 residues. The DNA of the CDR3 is TGTGCCAGCAGTTACCGACAGGGGGACTACACTGAAGCTTTCTTT. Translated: CASSYRQGDYTEAFF.

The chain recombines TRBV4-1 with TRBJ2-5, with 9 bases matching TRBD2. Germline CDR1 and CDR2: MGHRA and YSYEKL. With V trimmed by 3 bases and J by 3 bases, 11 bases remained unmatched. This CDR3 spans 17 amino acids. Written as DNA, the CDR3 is TGCGCCAGCAGCCACGCAAAGGTGCGGGGGGGAGAAGAGACCCAGTACTTC. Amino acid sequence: CASSHAKVRGGEETQYF.

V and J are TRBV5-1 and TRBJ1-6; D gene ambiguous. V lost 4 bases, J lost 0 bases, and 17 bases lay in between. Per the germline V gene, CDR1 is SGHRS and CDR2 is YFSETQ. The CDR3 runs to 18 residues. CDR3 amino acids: CASSPYIGASSYNSPLHF. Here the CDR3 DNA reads TGCGCCAGCAGCCCCTACATCGGTGCAAGCTCCTATAATTCACCCCTCCACTTT.

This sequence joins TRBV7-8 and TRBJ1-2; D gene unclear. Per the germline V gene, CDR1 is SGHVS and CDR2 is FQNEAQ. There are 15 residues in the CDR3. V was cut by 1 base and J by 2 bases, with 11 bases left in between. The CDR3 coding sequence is TGTGCCAGCAGCTTAGGGGCCACCCCCAACTATGGCTACACCTTC. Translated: CASSLGATPNYGYTF.

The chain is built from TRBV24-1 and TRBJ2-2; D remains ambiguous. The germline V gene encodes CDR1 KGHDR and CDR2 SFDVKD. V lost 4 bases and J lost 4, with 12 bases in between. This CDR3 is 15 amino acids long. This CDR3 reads CATSETGFLTGELFF. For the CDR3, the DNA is TGTGCCACCAGTGAAACCGGATTTCTCACCGGGGAGCTGTTTTTT.

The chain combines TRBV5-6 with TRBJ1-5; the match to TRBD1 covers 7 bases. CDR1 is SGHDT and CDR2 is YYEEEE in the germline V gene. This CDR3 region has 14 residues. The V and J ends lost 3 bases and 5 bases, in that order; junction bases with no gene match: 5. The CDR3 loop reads CASSSTGRDQPQHF. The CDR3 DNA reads TGTGCCAGCAGCTCGACAGGGCGGGATCAGCCCCAGCATTTT.

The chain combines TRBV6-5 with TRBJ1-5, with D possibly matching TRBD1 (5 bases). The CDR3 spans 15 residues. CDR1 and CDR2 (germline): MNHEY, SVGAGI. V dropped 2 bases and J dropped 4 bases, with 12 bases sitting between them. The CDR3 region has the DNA TGTGCCAGCAGTTACGACCGCTGGGGGAATCAGCCCCAGCATTTT. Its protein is CASSYDRWGNQPQHF.

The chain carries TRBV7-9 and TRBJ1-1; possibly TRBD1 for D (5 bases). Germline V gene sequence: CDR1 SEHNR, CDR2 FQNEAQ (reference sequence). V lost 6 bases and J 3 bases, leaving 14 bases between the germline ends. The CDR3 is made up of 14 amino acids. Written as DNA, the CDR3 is TGTGCCAGCAGTAGGACGGGGGTCGACACTGAAGCTTTCTTT. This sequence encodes CASSRTGVDTEAFF.

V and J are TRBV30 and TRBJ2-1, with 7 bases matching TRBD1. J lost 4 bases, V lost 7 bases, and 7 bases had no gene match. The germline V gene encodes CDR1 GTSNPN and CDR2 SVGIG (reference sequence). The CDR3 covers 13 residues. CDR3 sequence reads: CAFRQGVYNEQFF. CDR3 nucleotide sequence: TGTGCCTTCAGACAGGGCGTTTACAATGAGCAGTTCTTC.

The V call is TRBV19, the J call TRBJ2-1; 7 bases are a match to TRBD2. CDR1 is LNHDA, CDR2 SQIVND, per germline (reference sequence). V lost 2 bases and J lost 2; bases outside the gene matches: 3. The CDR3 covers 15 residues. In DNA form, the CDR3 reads TGTGCCAGTAGTATACTCGGGGGGACCTACAATGAGCAGTTCTTC. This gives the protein CASSILGGTYNEQFF. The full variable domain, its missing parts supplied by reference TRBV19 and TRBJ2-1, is DGGITQSPKYLFRKEGQNVTLSCEQNLNHDAMYWYRQDPGQGLRLIYYSQIVNDFQKGDIAEGYSVSREKKESFPLTVTSAQKNPTAFYLCASSILGGTYNEQFFGPGTRLTVL.

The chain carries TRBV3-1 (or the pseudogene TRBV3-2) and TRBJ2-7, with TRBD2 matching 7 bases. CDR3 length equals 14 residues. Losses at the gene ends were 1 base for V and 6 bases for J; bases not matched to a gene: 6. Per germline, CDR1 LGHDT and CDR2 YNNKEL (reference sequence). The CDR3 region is CASSQGYRGGEQYF. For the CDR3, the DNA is TGTGCCAGCAGCCAAGGATATCGCGGGGGCGAGCAGTACTTC.

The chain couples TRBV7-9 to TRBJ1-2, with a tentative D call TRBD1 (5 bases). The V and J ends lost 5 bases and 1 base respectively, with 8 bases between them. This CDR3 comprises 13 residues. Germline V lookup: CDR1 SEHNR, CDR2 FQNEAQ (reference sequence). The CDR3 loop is CASSRGDNYGYTF. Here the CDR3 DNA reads TGTGCCAGCAGCAGAGGGGATAACTATGGCTACACCTTC.

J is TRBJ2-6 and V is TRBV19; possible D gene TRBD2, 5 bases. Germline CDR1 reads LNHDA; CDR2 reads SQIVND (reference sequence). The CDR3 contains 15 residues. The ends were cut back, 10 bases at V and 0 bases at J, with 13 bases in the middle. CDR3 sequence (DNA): TGTGCCACCCAACGAGGGTCCTCTGGGGCCAACGTCCTGACTTTC. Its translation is CATQRGSSGANVLTF. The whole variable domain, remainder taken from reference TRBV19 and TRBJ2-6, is DGGITQSPKYLFRKEGQNVTLSCEQNLNHDAMYWYRQDPGQGLRLIYYSQIVNDFQKGDIAEGYSVSREKKESFPLTVTSAQKNPTAFYLCATQRGSSGANVLTFGAGSRLTVL.

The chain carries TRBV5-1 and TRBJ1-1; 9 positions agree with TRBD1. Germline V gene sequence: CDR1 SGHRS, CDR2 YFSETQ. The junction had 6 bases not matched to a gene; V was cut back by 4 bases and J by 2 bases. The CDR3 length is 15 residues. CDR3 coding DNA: TGCGCCAGCAGCCCAGGGACAGGGTTCAACACTGAAGCTTTCTTT. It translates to CASSPGTGFNTEAFF.

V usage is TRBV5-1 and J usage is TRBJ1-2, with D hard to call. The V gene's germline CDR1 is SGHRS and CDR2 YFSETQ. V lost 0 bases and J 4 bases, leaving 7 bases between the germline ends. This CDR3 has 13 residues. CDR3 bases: TGCGCCAGCAGCTTGGGGGAGGTCTATGGCTACACCTTC. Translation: CASSLGEVYGYTF.

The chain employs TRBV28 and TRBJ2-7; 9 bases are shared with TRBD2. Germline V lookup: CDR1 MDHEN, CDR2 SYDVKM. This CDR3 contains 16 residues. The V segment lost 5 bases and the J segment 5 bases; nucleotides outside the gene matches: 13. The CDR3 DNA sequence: TGTGCCAGCAGTCCATCGTACGGGACTAGCAACGACGAGCAGTACTTC. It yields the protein CASSPSYGTSNDEQYF.

The CDR3 nucleotides read TGTGCCAGCAGCAATTCACGGTTGAACACTGAAGCTTTCTTT. Its protein is CASSNSRLNTEAFF. The chain has TRBV5-4 and TRBJ1-1; the D is unclear. Trimming removed 4 bases from V and 0 bases from J, with 10 bases in between. Germline V CDR1 and CDR2: SGHNT, YYREEE (reference sequence). The CDR3 is 14 amino acids.

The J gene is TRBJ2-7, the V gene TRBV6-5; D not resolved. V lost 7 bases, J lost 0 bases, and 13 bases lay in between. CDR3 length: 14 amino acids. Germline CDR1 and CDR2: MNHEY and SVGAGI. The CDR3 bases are TGTGCCAGCAAGCCGGGCGACCGCTCCTACGAGCAGTACTTC. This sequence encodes CASKPGDRSYEQYF.

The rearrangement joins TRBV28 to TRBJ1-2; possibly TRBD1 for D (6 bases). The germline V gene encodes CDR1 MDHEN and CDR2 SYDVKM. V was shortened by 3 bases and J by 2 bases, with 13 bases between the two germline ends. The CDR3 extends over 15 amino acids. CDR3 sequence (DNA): TGTGCCAGCAGTTTCACGCAGGGGCCGAACTATGGCTACACCTTC. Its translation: CASSFTQGPNYGYTF.

The CDR3 bases are TGCGCCAGCAGCCAAGGCAGGGGGCAGAGCTATGGCTACACCTTC. Translated: CASSQGRGQSYGYTF. V usage is TRBV4-3 and J usage is TRBJ1-2; 8 bases map to TRBD1. The ends lost 1 base at V and 4 bases at J; junction bases unmatched: 5. Germline loops: CDR1 LGHNA, CDR2 YSLEER. The CDR3 covers 15 residues.

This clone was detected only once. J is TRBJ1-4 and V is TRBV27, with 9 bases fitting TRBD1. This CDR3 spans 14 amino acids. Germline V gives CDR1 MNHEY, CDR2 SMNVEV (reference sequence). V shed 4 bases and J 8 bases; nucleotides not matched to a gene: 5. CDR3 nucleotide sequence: TGTGCCAGCAGTTCTGGGACAGGGCGAGAAAAACTGTTTTTT. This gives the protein CASSSGTGREKLFF.

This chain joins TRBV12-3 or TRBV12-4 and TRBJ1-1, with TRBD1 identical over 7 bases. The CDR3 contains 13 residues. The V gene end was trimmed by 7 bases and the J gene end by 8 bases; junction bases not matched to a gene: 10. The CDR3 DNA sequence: TGTGCCAGCAAACCCCCGGGACAGAGGGAAGCTTTCTTT. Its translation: CASKPPGQREAFF.

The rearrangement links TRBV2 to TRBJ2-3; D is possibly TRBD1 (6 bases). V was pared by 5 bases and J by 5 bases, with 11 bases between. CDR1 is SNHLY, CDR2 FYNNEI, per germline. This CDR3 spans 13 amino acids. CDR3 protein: CASSQGLGDTQYF. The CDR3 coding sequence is TGTGCCAGCAGTCAGGGGTTGGGAGATACGCAGTATTTT.

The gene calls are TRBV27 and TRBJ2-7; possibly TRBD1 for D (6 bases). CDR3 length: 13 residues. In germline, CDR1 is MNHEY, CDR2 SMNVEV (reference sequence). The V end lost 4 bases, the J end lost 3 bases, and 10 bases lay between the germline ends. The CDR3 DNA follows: TGTGCCAGCAGTTCCGGGACATACTACGAGCAGTACTTC. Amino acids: CASSSGTYYEQYF.